Sequencing of this TCR beta chain was carried out in a study of radiotherapy plus CTLA-4 blockade in lung cancer. Clones were sequenced by immunoSEQ multiplex PCR, and TCRdb holds only the in-frame ones, with some missing. The sample yields more than 75,000 clones, about four fifths seen once. This CDR3 is built from 16 residues. The germline V gene has CDR1 SGHRS and CDR2 YFSETQ. The V segment lost 4 bases and the J segment 0 bases; nucleotides outside the gene matches: 4. The source is a human donor with non-small cell lung cancer that progressed on radiotherapy plus ipilimumab. The J gene is TRBJ2-1, the V gene TRBV5-1, with 10 bases lining up with TRBD2. The specimen was peripheral blood, collected from a patient treated with radiotherapy plus ipilimumab. CDR3 loop: CASSGPSGSSYNEQFF. CDR3 sequence (DNA): TGCGCCAGCAGCGGTCCTAGCGGGAGCTCCTACAATGAGCAGTTCTTC.